This T cell receptor beta chain derives from a study of liver allograft versus peripheral blood T cells. Study context: Comparisons were made between T cell receptor repertoires found in transplanted livers and those circulating in recipients' peripheral blood.

General observations from the study: It was reported that the T cell receptor repertoires found inside liver allografts differed from those that were detected in peripheral blood.

V was cut by 10 bases and J by 0 bases, with 13 bases left in between. Germline V gene sequence: CDR1 MGHDK, CDR2 SYGVNS. The CDR3 has 14 residues. This clonotype was detected a few times. Antigen specificity is unknown. Each CDR3 protein is one row after TCRdb ran MiXCR on the reads. In the table there are 5,600 or so distinct CDR3 sequences, over 15% of which are singletons. The J gene is TRBJ2-1, the V gene TRBV25-1; D is unclear. The TCR comes from a human patient who had a liver transplant. A share of the T cells may be of graft donor origin. The CDR3 sequence: CATGYLSSYNEQFF. In DNA form, the CDR3 reads TGTGCCACCGGGTATCTGAGCTCCTACAATGAGCAGTTCTTC.